Listed here is a single T cell receptor (beta chain). The sample originates from a study of blood T cell repertoires in COVID-19. Study in general: Sites across the United States, Italy and Spain contributed samples from acute and convalescent COVID-19. The cDNA or gDNA used as material had been derived from T cells, B-cell-depleted T cells, or PBMCs.

In the original workflow: Estimation of nucleated cell counts relied on the amplification of reference gene primers. This table comes from immunoSEQ multiplex PCR, and its TCRdb copy is limited to in-frame clones, with some not included. V, J and clone size are those of that table, while D and trimming were read from the DNA. The table includes about 190,000 clones, approximately 90% detected once. The clonotype originates from a human donor in a cohort sampled during active COVID-19. Sequencing input: peripheral blood.

This CDR3 reads CASSQETGTSAIIGTDTQYF. The CDR3 nucleotides read TGTGCCAGCAGCCAAGAAACGGGGACTAGCGCGATCATAGGCACAGATACGCAGTATTTT. The chain recombines TRBV4-2 with TRBJ2-3; TRBD2 aligns across 10 bases. This CDR3 contains 20 residues. V lost 0 bases and J lost 1; bases outside the gene matches: 13. The germline V gene encodes CDR1 LGHNA and CDR2 YNFKEQ.